This entry lists 17 T cell receptor beta chains sequenced from one sample in a study of blood T cell repertoires in COVID-19. Sequencing was performed with immunoSEQ multiplex PCR; in TCRdb, only in-frame clones are kept and a portion is missing. The profile shows 150,000 or so clones, roughly nine tenths of them singletons. Sequenced: PBMCs or T cells enriched from blood (not recorded which). These TCRs come from a woman in her 40s who had been exposed to COVID-19.

V and J are TRBV6-5 and TRBJ2-3, with D possibly matching TRBD1 (6 bases). Trimming took off 5 bases at V and 1 base at J, with 10 bases between the two ends. This CDR3 spans 14 amino acids. Germline V gene data show CDR1 as MNHEY and CDR2 as SVGAGI. The chain's CDR3 is CASSTQGGTDTQYF. DNA for the CDR3: TGTGCCAGCAGTACACAGGGTGGCACAGATACGCAGTATTTT.

This clone has only a few counts. The rearrangement joins TRBV6-5 to TRBJ1-2; no reliable D call. V lost 7 bases and J 0 bases, leaving 9 bases between the germline ends. The germline gives CDR1 MNHEY, CDR2 SVGAGI. The CDR3 consists of 13 residues. The CDR3 nucleotides are TGTGCCAGCACTCGGGAGGCTAACTATGGCTACACCTTC. Its protein product is CASTREANYGYTF.

The chain combines TRBV27 with TRBJ2-3; 10 bases agree with TRBD2. The germline V gene has CDR1 MNHEY and CDR2 SMNVEV (reference sequence). CDR3 size: 22 residues. V trimming: 3 bases; J trimming: 0 bases; junction bases outside the gene matches: 21. CDR3 coding DNA: TGTGCCAGCAGTTTTCTCCCAAAAGGGAGGACTAGCGGAAGACTGAGCACAGATACGCAGTATTTT. It yields the protein CASSFLPKGRTSGRLSTDTQYF.

As to this clone: The junction and the germline gene differ at one end; a read error may be behind it. The V and J genes are TRBV5-4 and TRBJ2-5; TRBD1 is a possible D gene (5 bases). The CDR3 extends over 14 amino acids. The germline V gene has CDR1 SGHNT and CDR2 YYREEE (reference sequence). The CDR3 bases are TGTGCCAGCAGTTTGGGGCAGGGTGAAGAGACCCAGTACTTC. It codes for CASSLGQGEETQYF.

V gene TRBV7-8 combines with J gene TRBJ2-3; D is undetermined. Germline V lookup: CDR1 SGHVS, CDR2 FQNEAQ. V shed 0 bases and J shed 2 bases, with 3 bases lying between them. There are 13 residues in the CDR3. The CDR3: CASSLALTDTQYF. CDR3 sequence (DNA): TGTGCCAGCAGCTTAGCCCTCACAGATACGCAGTATTTT.

The rearrangement links TRBV11-2 to TRBJ1-1; TRBD1 matches at 10 bases. CDR1 is SGHAT and CDR2 is FQNNGV in the germline V gene. V dropped 3 bases and J dropped 1; count of bases not matched to a gene: 8. The CDR3 is 17 residues long. CDR3 in amino acids: CASSFRDRGLSNTEAFF. The CDR3 coding sequence is TGTGCCAGCAGCTTTCGAGACAGGGGGCTATCGAACACTGAAGCTTTCTTT.

The chain employs TRBV27 and TRBJ1-5, with D possibly matching TRBD1 (5 bases). This CDR3 comprises 15 residues. V gave up 2 bases and J gave up 2 bases, with 10 bases separating them. Looked up from germline, CDR1 is MNHEY and CDR2 is SMNVEV (reference sequence). CDR3 sequence reads: CASSLAGRGNQPQHF. The DNA of the CDR3 is TGTGCCAGCAGTTTAGCGGGGCGGGGCAATCAGCCCCAGCATTTT.

This clone was counted between two and nine times. The V gene is TRBV27, the J gene TRBJ2-7; TRBD2 matches 8 bases. CDR1 and CDR2 (germline): MNHEY, SMNVEV (reference sequence). This CDR3 comprises 14 residues. V lost 3 bases, J lost 0 bases, and 1 base stayed unmatched. CDR3 loop: CASSLSGGSYEQYF. CDR3 DNA sequence: TGTGCCAGCAGTTTGAGCGGGGGCTCCTACGAGCAGTACTTC.

This clone was seen only a few times. This chain connects TRBV5-1 to TRBJ1-2; 9 nucleotides agree with TRBD1. Trimming at V came to 4 bases and at J to 0 bases, leaving 10 bases not matched to a gene. There are 17 residues in the CDR3. Germline V gives CDR1 SGHRS, CDR2 YFSETQ. The CDR3 protein is CASSTGQGKLANYGYTF. The CDR3, as DNA: TGCGCCAGCAGCACCGGACAGGGGAAATTAGCTAACTATGGCTACACCTTC.

V and J are TRBV7-2 and TRBJ2-2; D possibly corresponds to TRBD2 (7 bases). The CDR3 sequence is 16 residues long. With 3 bases removed from V and 6 bases from J, the gap between germline ends came to 17 bases. The germline gives CDR1 SGHTA, CDR2 FQGNSA. Here the CDR3 reads CASSLREGVSAGELFF. In DNA form, the CDR3 reads TGTGCCAGCAGCTTGAGGGAGGGGGTGAGCGCCGGGGAGCTGTTTTTT.

The gene calls are TRBV11-2 and TRBJ2-1, with 7 nucleotides matching TRBD2. The germline V gene encodes CDR1 SGHAT and CDR2 FQNNGV. This CDR3 region has 14 residues. V was clipped by 3 bases and J by 9 bases; unmatched bases: 8. The CDR3 sequence is CASSLEGGPGEQFF. The CDR3 nucleotides read TGTGCCAGCAGCTTGGAGGGAGGGCCGGGTGAGCAGTTCTTC.

The V call is TRBV5-4, the J call TRBJ1-2; no clear D gene. CDR3 size: 13 residues. In germline, CDR1 is SGHNT, CDR2 YYREEE (reference sequence). The V end was cut by 4 bases, the J end by 3 bases, with 10 bases between. CDR3 sequence reads: CASSPQEDYGYTF. The CDR3 region has the DNA TGTGCCAGCAGCCCCCAAGAGGACTATGGCTACACCTTC.

This chain uses TRBV10-3 with TRBJ2-2, with TRBD1 matching 7 bases. The ends lost 0 bases at V and 4 bases at J; junction bases unmatched: 5. CDR1 is ENHRY, CDR2 SYGVKD, per germline. The CDR3 runs to 16 residues. DNA for the CDR3: TGTGCCATCAGTGAGTCGGGCAGGGGGAGCACCGGGGAGCTGTTTTTT. This codes for CAISESGRGSTGELFF.

V usage is TRBV2 and J usage is TRBJ1-5; D is unclear. CDR1 and CDR2 (germline): SNHLY, FYNNEI. V shed 4 bases and J shed 8 bases, with 15 bases lying between them. CDR3 length equals 14 residues. The CDR3 nucleotides are TGTGCCAGCAGTGGGAGGACGGGTAGGGAGCCCCAGCATTTT. Translating gives CASSGRTGREPQHF.

V and J are TRBV11-2 and TRBJ1-4; the D is unclear. CDR3 length: 11 residues. Germline V gene data show CDR1 as SGHAT and CDR2 as FQNNGV. V was pared by 2 bases and J by 8 bases, with 3 bases between. This CDR3 reads CASSLPEKLFF. The CDR3 bases are TGTGCCAGCAGCTTACCAGAAAAACTGTTTTTT.

This clone was detected only a few times. This chain joins TRBV13 and TRBJ1-4; D is unresolved. Per germline, CDR1 PRHDT and CDR2 FYEKMQ (reference sequence). V was pared by 3 bases and J by 3 bases, with 8 bases between. CDR3 length: 14 residues. For the CDR3, the DNA is TGTGCCAGCAGCTTGAGGTCAGCTAATGAAAAACTGTTTTTT. It yields the protein CASSLRSANEKLFF.

This clone appeared a single time. The rearrangement joins TRBV3-1 (or the pseudogene TRBV3-2) to TRBJ1-1; 7 bases fit TRBD1. Germline V gives CDR1 LGHDT, CDR2 YNNKEL (reference sequence). With V trimmed by 2 bases and J by 7 bases, 4 bases remained unmatched. The CDR3 extends over 13 amino acids. CDR3 residues: CASSQFGQVEAFF. DNA of the CDR3: TGTGCCAGCAGCCAATTTGGACAGGTTGAAGCTTTCTTT.